These 26 T cell receptor beta chains were sequenced from one sample in a study of blood T cell repertoires in COVID-19. Only in-frame clones appear in the TCRdb table, and some are missing; sequencing was by immunoSEQ multiplex PCR. The profile shows more than 250,000 clones, approximately 84% of them singletons. The sample was peripheral blood. The receptors were sampled from a woman in her twenties or thirties who had recovered from COVID-19.

V gene TRBV27 combines with J gene TRBJ2-7; the match to TRBD1 covers 11 bases. Per the germline V gene, CDR1 is MNHEY and CDR2 is SMNVEV (reference sequence). The J segment lost 6 bases and the V segment lost 4 bases, leaving 2 bases of the junction unmatched. This CDR3 spans 13 amino acids. The CDR3 DNA sequence: TGTGCCAGCAGTTGGACAGGGGGCGGCGAGCAGTACTTC. Translated: CASSWTGGGEQYF.

The chain recombines TRBV10-1 with TRBJ1-1; D is unresolved. The V end was cut by 3 bases, the J end by 0 bases, with 8 bases between. Germline values: CDR1 WNHNN, CDR2 SYGVQD (reference sequence). The CDR3 has 14 residues. CDR3 region: CASSESAMNTEAFF. CDR3 nucleotides: TGCGCCAGCAGTGAATCCGCTATGAACACTGAAGCTTTCTTT.

The V gene is TRBV7-6, the J gene TRBJ2-1; TRBD2 aligns across 9 bases. The CDR3 is 16 amino acids. Germline V gene data show CDR1 as SGHVS and CDR2 as FNYEAQ. V shed 6 bases and J 3 bases; nucleotides not matched to a gene: 9. CDR3 sequence: CASRDTISGGYNEQFF. The CDR3 DNA reads TGTGCCAGCAGGGACACTATTAGCGGGGGCTACAATGAGCAGTTCTTC.

V and J are TRBV20-1 and TRBJ2-7; D perhaps matches TRBD2 (5 bases). V lost 3 bases, J lost 2 bases, and 8 bases lay in between. There are 12 residues in the CDR3. CDR1 and CDR2 (germline): DFQATT, SNEGSKA (reference sequence). The CDR3 DNA is TGCAGTGCTAGTCTGCGGGCCTACGAGCAGTACTTC. This gives the protein CSASLRAYEQYF.

The chain links TRBV7-3 to TRBJ2-1, with TRBD2 matching 10 bases. V lost 1 base and J lost 7; bases outside the gene matches: 4. The CDR3 length is 15 residues. The germline V gene has CDR1 SGHTA and CDR2 FQGTGA. The CDR3 DNA follows: TGTGCCAGCAGCTTAATACTAGCGGGAACAAATGAGCAGTTCTTC. Translated, it gives CASSLILAGTNEQFF.

The sample holds a few counts of this clone. The gene calls are TRBV6-5 and TRBJ1-5; 9 bases align to TRBD1. The junction had 9 bases not matched to a gene; V was cut back by 7 bases and J by 5 bases. CDR1 is MNHEY and CDR2 is SVGAGI in the germline V gene. This CDR3 contains 15 residues. In DNA, the CDR3 is TGTGCCAGCAAAGGACTGACAGGGGGGGATCAGCCCCAGCATTTT. Translated, it gives CASKGLTGGDQPQHF.

The chain employs TRBV5-4 and TRBJ1-3; D is perhaps TRBD1 (6 bases). The CDR3 extends over 15 amino acids. Germline V gene lookup returns CDR1 SGHNT and CDR2 YYREEE (reference sequence). Trimming left V 8 bases short and J 2 bases short, with 17 bases between. CDR3 bases: TGTGCCAGTGCGGAGGGGGGGCTCGCTGGAAACACCATATATTTT. It codes for CASAEGGLAGNTIYF.

The chain has TRBV30 and TRBJ1-5; D is perhaps TRBD1 (5 bases). The V end was cut by 3 bases, the J end by 3 bases, with 15 bases between. CDR3 length: 15 residues. Germline values: CDR1 GTSNPN, CDR2 SVGIG (reference sequence). The CDR3: CAWSHKQANNQPQHF. The CDR3 DNA reads as TGTGCCTGGAGCCATAAACAGGCCAACAATCAGCCCCAGCATTTT.

This clone was seen repeatedly, ten times or more. This sequence joins TRBV10-3 and TRBJ2-7; 9 positions agree with TRBD1. V lost 7 bases and J lost 5; bases outside the gene matches: 9. From germline, CDR1 is ENHRY and CDR2 SYGVKD. The CDR3 extends over 14 amino acids. The CDR3 bases are TGTGCCATCACCGACGGGACAGGGAAACACGAGCAGTACTTC. Its protein is CAITDGTGKHEQYF.

This clone was observed a handful of times. This chain links TRBV6-1 with TRBJ2-7, with TRBD2 as a possible D gene (6 bases). Deletions cut 0 bases from V and 3 bases from J, with 12 bases between. The CDR3 totals 15 residues. Germline V gene data show CDR1 as MNHNS and CDR2 as SASEGT. The chain's CDR3 is CASSEAEEGFYEQYF. The CDR3 nucleotides read TGTGCCAGCAGTGAAGCGGAGGAGGGGTTCTACGAGCAGTACTTC.

The chain recombines TRBV19 with TRBJ1-2; 10 bases align to TRBD1. This CDR3 has 15 residues. Germline CDR1 and CDR2: LNHDA and SQIVND (reference sequence). Trimming cost V 5 bases and J 5 bases; bases outside gene matches: 8. The CDR3 DNA reads as TGTGCCAGTAGTGAGACAGGGGGCGCAGGGTATGGCTACACCTTC. It codes for CASSETGGAGYGYTF. Full variable domain (remainder filled in from reference TRBV19 and TRBJ1-2): DGGITQSPKYLFRKEGQNVTLSCEQNLNHDAMYWYRQDPGQGLRLIYYSQIVNDFQKGDIAEGYSVSREKKESFPLTVTSAQKNPTAFYLCASSETGGAGYGYTFGSGTRLTVV.

The CDR3 region has the DNA TGTGCCAGCAGCGTCGGACAGCTTAACACTGAAGCTTTCTTT. Its translation is CASSVGQLNTEAFF. The genes are TRBV7-2 and TRBJ1-1, with a possible D match to TRBD1 (6 bases). Trimming left V 5 bases short and J 2 bases short, with 12 bases between. This CDR3 contains 14 residues. Germline V CDR1 and CDR2: SGHTA, FQGNSA.

The chain couples TRBV19 to TRBJ2-5, with TRBD2 matching 16 bases. Germline loops: CDR1 LNHDA, CDR2 SQIVND (reference sequence). CDR3 length equals 18 residues. Trimming took 4 bases from V and 3 from J; bases not matched to a gene: 8. CDR3 amino acids: CASSTSGLAGGLEETQYF. DNA for the CDR3: TGTGCCAGTAGTACCTCGGGACTAGCGGGAGGGTTAGAAGAGACCCAGTACTTC.

The chain uses TRBV11-2 and TRBJ1-1, with 9 bases identical to TRBD1. Germline CDR1 reads SGHAT; CDR2 reads FQNNGV. The V segment lost 6 bases and the J segment 3 bases; nucleotides outside the gene matches: 2. The CDR3 sequence is 13 residues long. CDR3 protein: CASRQGADTEAFF. CDR3 bases: TGTGCCAGCAGACAGGGGGCTGACACTGAAGCTTTCTTT.

This clone has a single count. The sample has other DNA sequences that encode this CDR3 too. The V and J genes are TRBV18 and TRBJ2-7; D gene ambiguous. This CDR3 has 13 amino acids. In germline, CDR1 is KGHSH, CDR2 LQKENI. V shed 0 bases and J shed 0 bases, with 3 bases lying between them. The CDR3 sequence is CASSPPSSYEQYF. CDR3 bases: TGTGCCAGCTCACCACCGAGCTCCTACGAGCAGTACTTC.

V is TRBV5-1 and J is TRBJ2-7; 9 positions match TRBD2. CDR1 is SGHRS and CDR2 is YFSETQ in the germline V gene. The CDR3 extends over 17 amino acids. Unmatched junction bases numbered 16, after V lost 3 bases and J lost 6 bases. The CDR3 region is CASSSAEGGLAEFEQYF. CDR3 DNA: TGCGCCAGCAGCTCCGCCGAGGGGGGACTAGCAGAATTCGAGCAGTACTTC.

This clone was detected a few times. The chain employs TRBV27 and TRBJ1-5, with D possibly TRBD1 on 6 matching bases. Between the trimmed V and J ends, which lost 6 bases and 0 bases, there was a span of 12 bases. The CDR3 is 15 residues long. Germline V lookup: CDR1 MNHEY, CDR2 SMNVEV (reference sequence). The CDR3: CASSRTGFSNQPQHF. The CDR3 nucleotides are TGTGCCAGCAGCCGTACAGGGTTTAGCAATCAGCCCCAGCATTTT.

The chain carries TRBV5-6 and TRBJ1-5; 8 bases align to TRBD1. The CDR3 extends over 13 amino acids. Germline lookup yields CDR1 SGHDT and CDR2 YYEEEE. Losses at the gene ends were 0 bases for V and 10 bases for J; bases not matched to a gene: 3. The CDR3 reads CASSLGQGPPQHF. The CDR3, as DNA: TGTGCCAGCAGCTTGGGACAGGGGCCCCCCCAGCATTTT.

The V gene is TRBV15, the J gene TRBJ1-4; 7 bases are shared with TRBD1. Trimming at V came to 5 bases and at J to 8 bases, leaving 11 bases not matched to a gene. Germline V gives CDR1 LNHNV, CDR2 YYDKDF (reference sequence). This CDR3 is 15 amino acids long. CDR3 DNA: TGTGCCACCAGCTTAACCGGGACAGCGCTCGAAAAACTGTTTTTT. This codes for CATSLTGTALEKLFF.

The rearrangement links TRBV6-5 to TRBJ1-1; no firm D call. The V gene lost 0 bases and the J gene lost 2 bases, with 10 bases spanning the gap. The CDR3 spans 15 residues. The germline gives CDR1 MNHEY, CDR2 SVGAGI. The CDR3 region is CASSYSRIDNTEAFF. The CDR3 bases are TGTGCCAGCAGTTACTCGAGGATAGATAACACTGAAGCTTTCTTT.

CDR3 sequence (DNA): TGTGCCAGCAGCTTTTTTAGAAAGTACGAGCAGTACTTC. Amino acids: CASSFFRKYEQYF. The chain has TRBV7-2 and TRBJ2-7, with unresolved D. Deletions cut 3 bases from V and 4 bases from J, with 10 bases between. This CDR3 spans 13 amino acids. The V gene's germline CDR1 is SGHTA and CDR2 FQGNSA.

The chain links TRBV11-3 to TRBJ2-3; the D gene is possibly TRBD1 (8 bases). Germline CDR1 SGHNT, CDR2 YENEEA. The CDR3 extends over 16 amino acids. The V and J ends lost 1 base and 3 bases respectively, with 14 bases between them. The CDR3 region has the DNA TGTGCCAGCAGCTTAGGCACAGGGGGACTAACAGATACGCAGTATTTT. Protein product: CASSLGTGGLTDTQYF.

This clone was seen only once. The chain couples TRBV24-1 to TRBJ2-1; 13 nucleotides line up with TRBD2. Germline trimming cut 9 bases from V and 7 bases from J; bases unmatched to any gene: 5. Germline V gene data show CDR1 as KGHDR and CDR2 as SFDVKD. CDR3 length equals 14 residues. The CDR3 DNA reads TGTGCCACCTCCGGGACTAGCGGGGTAAATGAGCAGTTCTTC. Translated, it gives CATSGTSGVNEQFF.

The chain combines TRBV4-1 with TRBJ1-1; 8 positions agree with TRBD1. Germline-derived CDR1 and CDR2 are MGHRA and YSYEKL. With 3 bases clipped from V and 4 bases from J, the junction kept 10 bases outside the gene matches. The CDR3 covers 16 residues. The CDR3: CASSHGPQGASTEAFF. In DNA, the CDR3 is TGCGCCAGCAGCCACGGACCCCAGGGGGCGAGCACTGAAGCTTTCTTT.

This clone has more than one count but fewer than ten. The rearrangement uses TRBV19 and TRBJ1-1; the match to TRBD1 covers 9 bases. The V gene's germline CDR1 is LNHDA and CDR2 SQIVND (reference sequence). CDR3 size: 16 residues. V shed 5 bases, J shed 4 bases, and the junction held 11 bases outside the gene matches. Here the CDR3 reads CASSVGTGTEGTEAFF. As DNA, the CDR3 is TGTGCCAGTAGTGTTGGGACAGGGACTGAGGGCACTGAAGCTTTCTTT.

The gene calls are TRBV5-4 and TRBJ1-6, with 7 bases identical to TRBD1. This CDR3 contains 15 residues. From germline, CDR1 is SGHNT and CDR2 YYREEE (reference sequence). Trimming cost V 2 bases and J 8 bases; bases outside gene matches: 7. This CDR3 reads CASSLMGRGDSPLHF. CDR3 bases: TGTGCCAGCAGCTTAATGGGCAGGGGGGATTCACCCCTCCACTTT.